This T cell receptor beta chain was found in a study of T cell responses to AZD1222 COVID-19 vaccine. With regard to this clone: Antigen specificity is unknown.

J gave up 4 bases and V 4 bases, and 7 bases lay outside the gene matches. The CDR3 sequence is 15 residues long. Germline V lookup: CDR1 SGHRS, CDR2 YFSETQ. Study conclusions and caveats: Possibly, clonal diversity was underestimated; donors were largely white British and included more females. Targets within unmutated variant regions were reportedly found for nearly half of spike-specific TCRs.

Here immunoSEQ multiplex PCR was the method, and the copy in TCRdb shows in-frame clones only, minus some. The sample includes around 160,000 clones, 85% to 95% of them seen just once. The chain employs TRBV5-1 and TRBJ2-1; 8 positions match TRBD2. The sequences come from peripheral blood, collected on day 0 of MenACWY control vaccination. The clonotype was recovered from an adult in good health. The CDR3 nucleotides read TGCGCCAGCAGCCCCGGAGGGACTAGTTACAATGAGCAGTTCTTC. Amino acid sequence: CASSPGGTSYNEQFF.